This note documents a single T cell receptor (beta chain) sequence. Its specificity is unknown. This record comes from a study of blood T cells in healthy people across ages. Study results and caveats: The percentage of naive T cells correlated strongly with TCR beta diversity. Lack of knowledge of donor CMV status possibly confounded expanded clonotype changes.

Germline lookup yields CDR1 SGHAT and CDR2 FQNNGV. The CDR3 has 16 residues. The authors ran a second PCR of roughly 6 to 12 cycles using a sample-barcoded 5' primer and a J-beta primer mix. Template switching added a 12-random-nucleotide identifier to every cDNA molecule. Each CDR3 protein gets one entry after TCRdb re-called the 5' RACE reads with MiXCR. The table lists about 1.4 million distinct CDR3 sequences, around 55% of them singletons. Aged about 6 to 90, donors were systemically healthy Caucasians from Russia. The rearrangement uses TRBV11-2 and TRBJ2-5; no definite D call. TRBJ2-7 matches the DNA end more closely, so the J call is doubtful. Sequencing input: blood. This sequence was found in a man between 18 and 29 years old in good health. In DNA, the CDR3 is TGTGCCAGCAGCAGCACGGAAGGGCTAGATCACTACGAGCAGTACTTC. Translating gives CASSSTEGLDHYEQYF.